Listed below are T cell receptor beta chains from one sample, sequenced in a study of long-term antiretroviral therapy in people with HIV. The repertoire was sequenced with immunoSEQ multiplex PCR; TCRdb's copy has only in-frame clones and lacks some. The data contain some 38,000 clones, over 80% of them singletons. The input for sequencing was unsorted PBMCs, taken 1.5 years after starting antiretroviral therapy. Receptor source: a young man with HIV. The conserved cysteine and the conserved F or W are not part of the CDR3 here.

J: TRBJ2-5
V: TRBV6-1
CDR3: ASTWGLETQY

J: TRBJ1-5
V: TRBV7-5
CDR3: APGDTNSNQPQH

J: TRBJ2-7
V: TRBV18
CDR3: ASPKPGVYEQY

J: TRBJ2-7
V: TRBV4-3
CDR3: ASSQEALGPYEQY

J: TRBJ1-2
V: TRBV5-1
CDR3: ASSSGQGRYGYT

J: TRBJ1-4
V: TRBV2
CDR3: ASTRILGEKLF

J: TRBJ2-1
V: TRBV27
CDR3: ASSLGGSSYNEQF

J: TRBJ2-7
V: TRBV7-9
CDR3: ASSPSNRGLYEQY

J: TRBJ2-7
V: TRBV5-6
CDR3: ASSLAPPTYEQY

J: TRBJ2-1
V: TRBV27
CDR3: ASSFDGTSGKVAYNEQF

J: TRBJ1-4
V: TRBV29-1
CDR3: SAVDNEKLF

J: TRBJ1-2
V: TRBV18
CDR3: ASSPPPGLVTYGYT

J: TRBJ2-5
V: TRBV10-3
CDR3: AISPSAGKETQY

J: TRBJ2-1
V: TRBV6-4
CDR3: ASSEGGSSYNEQF

J: TRBJ2-7
V: TRBV7-2
CDR3: ASSGGGAMSYEQY

J: TRBJ2-7
V: TRBV18
CDR3: ASSPPGWDYEQY

J: TRBJ2-7
V: TRBV7-9
CDR3: ASSLEAGGYEQY

J: TRBJ1-5
V: TRBV2
CDR3: ASSERGADQPQH

J: TRBJ2-2
V: TRBV4-3
CDR3: ASSQDGTSNTGELF

J: TRBJ1-5
V: TRBV28
CDR3: ASSFSAGQLYQPQH

J: TRBJ2-2
V: TRBV28
CDR3: ASMDTNTGELF

J: TRBJ2-7
V: TRBV9
CDR3: ASSDGTGDYEQY

J: TRBJ2-7
V: TRBV7-8
CDR3: ASSSTSGSREQY

J: TRBJ1-2
V: TRBV7-2
CDR3: ASSLSGIYGYT

J: TRBJ2-1
V: TRBV7-9
CDR3: ASTIVPSSYNEQF

J: TRBJ2-1
V: TRBV7-9
CDR3: ATLGTGNYNEQF

J: TRBJ2-3
V: TRBV9
CDR3: ASSASLRIGLAGTDTQY

J: TRBJ2-2
V: TRBV27
CDR3: ASSFPTGELF

J: TRBJ2-7
V: TRBV5-4
CDR3: ASSERTGGEQY

J: TRBJ2-7
V: TRBV28
CDR3: ASSPDVTYEQY

J: TRBJ2-1
V: TRBV9
CDR3: ASSAGGGSSYNEQF

J: TRBJ2-4
V: TRBV5-4
CDR3: ASSSSRDNKNIQY

J: TRBJ1-3
V: TRBV9
CDR3: ASSVATGAGNTIY

J: TRBJ2-1
V: TRBV5-1
CDR3: ASSSLGSLGRNEQF

J: TRBJ1-5
V: TRBV28
CDR3: ASSLNQPQH

J: TRBJ1-1
V: TRBV29-1
CDR3: RTSLSTEAF

J: TRBJ2-1
V: TRBV29-1
CDR3: SVSRSENEQF

J: TRBJ2-4
V: TRBV10-2
CDR3: ASSESMASALGSKNIQY

J: TRBJ2-7
V: TRBV29-1
CDR3: SVESGTGYEQY

J: TRBJ2-2
V: TRBV5-5
CDR3: ASSLLSGSGELF

J: TRBJ2-7
V: TRBV27
CDR3: ASSLGQVYEQY

J: TRBJ2-7
V: TRBV6-1
CDR3: ASSEARPTTYEQY

J: TRBJ2-7
V: TRBV7-6
CDR3: ASSLESGSYEQY

J: TRBJ1-5
V: TRBV29-1
CDR3: SVESRCNQPQH

J: TRBJ2-7
V: TRBV30
CDR3: AWRGMRTGVEQY

J: TRBJ2-2
V: TRBV4-3
CDR3: ASTPFYRDTGELF

J: TRBJ2-7
V: TRBV7-2
CDR3: ASSLARTSYEQY

J: TRBJ1-2
V: TRBV7-2
CDR3: ASSPLLGGTNGYT

J: TRBJ1-2
V: TRBV11-2
CDR3: ASSLGQGAFGYT

J: TRBJ2-7
V: TRBV18
CDR3: ASSPPRQNPSYEQY

J: TRBJ1-4
V: TRBV5-1
CDR3: ASSQTGGAGLGEKLF

J: TRBJ2-7
V: TRBV4-2
CDR3: ASTRGGTYEQY

J: TRBJ2-7
V: TRBV27
CDR3: ASSPVGMGGPSPYEQY